Listed here is a single TCR beta chain. Its antigen is not yet known. No much larger clonotype is one base removed from it; base qualities were not supplied. The data were taken from a study of blood T cell repertoires in COVID-19 (TCRdb year 2020). In terms of the full investigation: Samples covering the acute and convalescent phases of COVID-19 were provided by collaborators in the United States, Italy and Spain. The prospective study material was composed of cDNA or gDNA derived from T cells, B-cell-depleted T cells, or PBMCs. Deeply sampled blood TCRbeta repertoires from subjects exposed to, actively infected with, or recovered from COVID-19 were included in the dataset. The repertoires were made available in a free public database intended to serve as a resource for research on the immune response to SARS-CoV-2. Samples were obtained from the ongoing ImmuneRACE study (first 160 participants) and from about 1,300 subjects provided by 6 global collaborators. Sample metadata almost always included a de-identified subject ID, COVID-19 status, age in years and sex. Where HLA class I and class II types were available, the types were taken from metadata supplied by the sample provider, not from assay-based typing.

TCRbeta CDR3 regions were amplified from genomic DNA using the immunoSEQ Assay, a bias-controlled multiplex PCR. The published analysis was carried out like this. Nucleated cell counts per sample were estimated from amplification of reference gene primers within the assay. To quantify the absolute abundance of each unique TCRbeta CDR3 rearrangement, sequence reads were collapsed and filtered. For each sample, productive Simpson clonality was calculated as the square root of Simpson's diversity index across productive rearrangements. In TCRdb, the immuneACCESS table is reduced to in-frame sequences with V and J assigned. These tables do not hold every clone; where another copy was compared, an unresolved V gene accounts for under half, and the others remain unexplained. V and J calls and clone size follow that table, whereas D and trimming were derived from the DNA. Within this sample are around 200,000 clones, with around 87% of them counted one time only. The ten largest clones take up less than 3% of the sample.

The full study reports these points: How much clinical and demographic metadata was included differed by source and by participant, and the metadata was provided uncurated.

Looking up the germline V gene yields CDR1 MGHRA and CDR2 YSYEKL. Trimming removed 1 base from V and 1 base from J, leaving 16 bases between the germline ends. Inclusive of the bounding cysteine and phenylalanine, the CDR3 is 17 residues long. Only CDR3 DNA is held: 51 bases, read in frame from base 1. Each collaborating institution followed its own protocols to collect whole blood in K2EDTA tubes. For TCRbeta analysis, collaborators shipped samples as frozen whole blood, isolated PBMCs, or DNA extracted from either of those sample types. The sequence was obtained from a man aged 40-49 years with active or convalescent COVID-19. Material for sequencing was peripheral blood. This chain joins TRBV4-1 to TRBJ1-1; 6 matching bases give a weak D call of TRBD1. The CDR3 region: CASSQVMGGRGNTEAFF. The nucleotides are TGCGCCAGCAGCCAAGTTATGGGGGGGCGCGGGAACACTGAAGCTTTCTTT.